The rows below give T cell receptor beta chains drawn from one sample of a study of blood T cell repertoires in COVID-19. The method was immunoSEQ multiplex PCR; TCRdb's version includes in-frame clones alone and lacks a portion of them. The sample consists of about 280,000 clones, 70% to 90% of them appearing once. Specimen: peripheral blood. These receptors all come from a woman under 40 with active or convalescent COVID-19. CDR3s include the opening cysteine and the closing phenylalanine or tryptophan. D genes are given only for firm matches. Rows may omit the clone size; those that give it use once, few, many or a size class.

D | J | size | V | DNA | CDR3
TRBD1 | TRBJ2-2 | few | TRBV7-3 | TGTGCCAGCAGCAAGACAGGGTCAGGGACCGGGGAGCTGTTTTTT | CASSKTGSGTGELFF
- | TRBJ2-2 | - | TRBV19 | TGTGCCAGTACCCTCGGAGGGGTAGGCGCGGCGCCCGGGGAGCTGTTTTTT | CASTLGGVGAAPGELFF
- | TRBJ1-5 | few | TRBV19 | TGTGCCAGTCGCTTCGAGGGGGGGCGCAATCAGCCCCAGCATTTT | CASRFEGGRNQPQHF
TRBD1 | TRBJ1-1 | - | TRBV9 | TGTGCCAGCAGCGTAGGGACAGGGGGCTCATGGGGCACTGAAGCTTTCTTT | CASSVGTGGSWGTEAFF
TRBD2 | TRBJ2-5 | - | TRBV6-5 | TGTGCCAGCCGGACTAGCGGGGGGGCGAGAGAGACCCAGTACTTC | CASRTSGGARETQYF
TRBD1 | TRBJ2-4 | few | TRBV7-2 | TGTGCCAGCAGCCAGACAGGGGAGCTAGCCAAAAACATTCAGTACTTC | CASSQTGELAKNIQYF
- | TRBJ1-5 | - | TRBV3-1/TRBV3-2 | TGTGCCAGCAGCCAGCCCGAGGGGGGGGCAGGCAATCAGCCCCAGCATTTT | CASSQPEGGAGNQPQHF
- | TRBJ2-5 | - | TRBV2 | TGTGCCAGCCTGGGACATCGGGCGGAAGAGACCCAGTACTTC | CASLGHRAEETQYF
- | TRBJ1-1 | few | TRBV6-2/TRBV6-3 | TGTGCCAGCAGTTACTCGACGAAGCGGCCGATGAACACTGAAGCTTTCTTT | CASSYSTKRPMNTEAFF
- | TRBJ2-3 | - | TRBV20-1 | TGCAGTGCTAGTGAGGGGGGTACGCAGTATTTT | CSASEGGTQYF
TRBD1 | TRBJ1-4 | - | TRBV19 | TGTGCCAGTAGTGTGGGACAGGTACCAACTAATGAAAAACTGTTTTTT | CASSVGQVPTNEKLFF
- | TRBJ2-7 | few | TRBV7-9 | TGTGCCAGCAGGCCACGCGGCAGTTCCTACGAGCAGTACTTC | CASRPRGSSYEQYF
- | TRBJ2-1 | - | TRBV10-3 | TGTGCCATCAGTGAGCGGGGGGCCGGGGACAATGAGCAGTTCTTC | CAISERGAGDNEQFF
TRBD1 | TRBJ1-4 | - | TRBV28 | TGTGCCAGCCTACGGGCAGGGGGCGCGGGTAATGAAAAACTGTTTTTT | CASLRAGGAGNEKLFF
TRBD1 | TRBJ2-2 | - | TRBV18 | TGTGCCAGCTCACCACGGCTGCCCCCAGGGGGACCCACCGGGGAGCTGTTTTTT | CASSPRLPPGGPTGELFF
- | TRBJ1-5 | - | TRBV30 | TGTGCCTGGAATACGCGGGAAAATGGGCCCCAGCATTTT | CAWNTRENGPQHF
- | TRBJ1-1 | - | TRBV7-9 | TGTGCCAGCAGCTTACCGCAGGGTTTCGCTGAAGCTTTCTTT | CASSLPQGFAEAFF
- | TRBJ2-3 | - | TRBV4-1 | TGCGCCAGCAGCCAAGATCAGGGTTTGACAGATACGCAGTATTTT | CASSQDQGLTDTQYF
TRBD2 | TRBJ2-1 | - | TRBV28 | TGTGCCAGCACCCACCACGGGGGGAGCTCCTACAATGAGCAGTTCTTC | CASTHHGGSSYNEQFF
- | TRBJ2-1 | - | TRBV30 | TGTGCCTGGAGTGTCGGGGGTCGAGCGAATGAGCAGTTCTTC | CAWSVGGRANEQFF
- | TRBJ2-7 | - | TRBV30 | TGTGCCTGGAGGGGCAGAATGGGCGAGCAGTACTTC | CAWRGRMGEQYF
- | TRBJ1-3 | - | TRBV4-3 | TGCGCCAGCAGCCAAGATAGCGCGGGCTCTGGAAACACCATATATTTT | CASSQDSAGSGNTIYF
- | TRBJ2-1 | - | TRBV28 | TGTGCCAGTGGCAGGGCTAGCTCCTACAATGAGCAGTTCTTC | CASGRASSYNEQFF
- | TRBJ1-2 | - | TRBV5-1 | TGCGCCAGCAGCCCCCGCCTAGACAGTAACTATGGCTACACCTTC | CASSPRLDSNYGYTF
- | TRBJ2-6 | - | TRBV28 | TGTGCCAGCAGGGTACAGGGCCTCTCTGGGGCCAACGTCCTGACTTTC | CASRVQGLSGANVLTF
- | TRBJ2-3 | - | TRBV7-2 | TGTGCCAGCAGCTTAGAATTAGGCCGCAACTATGATACGCAGTATTTT | CASSLELGRNYDTQYF
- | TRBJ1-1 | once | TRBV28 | TGTGCCAGCGAAGGGCGGGGGAGATATACTGAAGCTTTCTTT | CASEGRGRYTEAFF
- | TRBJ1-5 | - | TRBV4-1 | TGCGCCAGCAGCAAGGACGGACAAAGCAATCAGCCCCAGCATTTT | CASSKDGQSNQPQHF
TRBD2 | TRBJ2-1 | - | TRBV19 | TGTGCCAGTAGTATAAGGTCTAGCGGGGGGAATGAGCAGTTCTTC | CASSIRSSGGNEQFF
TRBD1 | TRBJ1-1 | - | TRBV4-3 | TGCGCCAGCAGCCGGACAGGGGGCGGTGAAGCTTTCTTT | CASSRTGGGEAFF
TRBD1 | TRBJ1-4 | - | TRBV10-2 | TGCGCCAGCAGAACAAATCACAGGGGAACTAATGAAAAACTGTTTTTT | CASRTNHRGTNEKLFF
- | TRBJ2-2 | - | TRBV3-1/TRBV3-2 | TGTGCCAGCAGCCTTGGGGGGGCGCGGACCGGGGAGCTGTTTTTT | CASSLGGARTGELFF
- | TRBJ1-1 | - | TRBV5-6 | TGTGCCAGCAGCTTAGCAGGGCTTGGCACTGAAGCTTTCTTT | CASSLAGLGTEAFF
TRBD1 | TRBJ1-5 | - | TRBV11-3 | TGTGCCAGCAGCTTGCTTAGACAGGGGGCGCCCCACAAGCCCCAGCATTTT | CASSLLRQGAPHKPQHF
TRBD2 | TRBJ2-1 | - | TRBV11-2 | TGTGCCAGCAGCTTAAGGCTAGCGGGGAGCTACAATGAGCAGTTCTTC | CASSLRLAGSYNEQFF
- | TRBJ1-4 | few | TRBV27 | TGTGCCAGCAGTTTATCGGGCAGGTCCGGTGAAAAACTGTTTTTT | CASSLSGRSGEKLFF
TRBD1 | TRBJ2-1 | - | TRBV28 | TGTGCCAGCAGTCCCACCGACAGGGGTGGGACCTACAATGAGCAGTTCTTC | CASSPTDRGGTYNEQFF
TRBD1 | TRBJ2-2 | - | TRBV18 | TGTGCCAGCTCACCAACGACAGGGGCAACGACCGGGGAGCTGTTTTTT | CASSPTTGATTGELFF
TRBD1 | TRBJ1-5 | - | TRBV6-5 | TGTGCCAGCAAGAGGGACAGGGAGCAGCCCCAGCATTTT | CASKRDREQPQHF
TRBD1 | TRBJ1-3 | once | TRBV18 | TGTGCCAGCTCACCTGCACAGGGGACGACTGGAAACACCATATATTTT | CASSPAQGTTGNTIYF
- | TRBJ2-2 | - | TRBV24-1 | TGTGCCACCAGTGATCTGTCGAACACCGGGGAGCTGTTTTTT | CATSDLSNTGELFF
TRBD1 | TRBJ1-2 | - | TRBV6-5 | TGTGCCAGCAGTTACACCCGGACAGGGTATGGCTACACCTTC | CASSYTRTGYGYTF
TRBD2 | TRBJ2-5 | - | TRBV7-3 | TGTGCCAGCAGCTTATATGCTAGCGGTCCGACCCAGTACTTC | CASSLYASGPTQYF
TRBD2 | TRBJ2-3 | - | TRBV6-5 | TGTGCCAGCAGTTACACCGTAGCGGGGGGAGGGGATACGCAGTATTTT | CASSYTVAGGGDTQYF
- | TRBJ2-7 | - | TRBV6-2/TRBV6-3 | TGTGCCAGCAGTTACGATGTCCAGGGGAGGGGCGAGCAGTACTTC | CASSYDVQGRGEQYF
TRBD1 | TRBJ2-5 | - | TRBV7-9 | TGTGCCAGCAGCTTACCCGGACAGGGGTATGAGACCCAGTACTTC | CASSLPGQGYETQYF